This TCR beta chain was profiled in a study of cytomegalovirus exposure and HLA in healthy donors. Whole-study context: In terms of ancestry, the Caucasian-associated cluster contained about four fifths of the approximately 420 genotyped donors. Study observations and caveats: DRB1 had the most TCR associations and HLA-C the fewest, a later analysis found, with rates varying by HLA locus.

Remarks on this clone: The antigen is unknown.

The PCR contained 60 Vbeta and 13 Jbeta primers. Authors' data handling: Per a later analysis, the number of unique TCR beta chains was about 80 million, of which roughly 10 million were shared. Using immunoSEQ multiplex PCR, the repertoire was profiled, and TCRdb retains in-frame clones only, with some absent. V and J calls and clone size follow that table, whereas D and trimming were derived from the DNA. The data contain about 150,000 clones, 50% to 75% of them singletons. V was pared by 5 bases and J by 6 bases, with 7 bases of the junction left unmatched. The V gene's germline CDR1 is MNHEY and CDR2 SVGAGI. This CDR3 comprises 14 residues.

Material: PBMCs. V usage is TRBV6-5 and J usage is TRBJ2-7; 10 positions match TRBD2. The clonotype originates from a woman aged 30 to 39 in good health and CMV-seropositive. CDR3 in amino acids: CASSQAGGPAEQYF. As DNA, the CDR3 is TGTGCCAGCAGTCAAGCGGGGGGGCCCGCCGAGCAGTACTTC.